This TCR beta chain is drawn from a study of T-cell reconstitution after alpha-beta-depleted transplantation in children. This clonotype was seen at least ten times. V lost 3 bases and J lost 4, with 16 bases in between. The CDR3 totals 15 residues. CDR1 is SGHTA and CDR2 is FQGNSA in the germline V gene. Unique molecular identifiers were built into the TCRbeta library. TCRdb reprocessed the PCR reads with MiXCR, giving one entry per CDR3 protein. The table lists 200,000 to 250,000 distinct CDR3 sequences, approximately 9.5% of them singletons. This chain joins TRBV7-2 and TRBJ2-7, with D possibly matching TRBD1 (5 bases). This sample comprised PBMCs from the stem cell graft donor, obtained from the stem cell graft. The receptor comes from a human donor who donated a stem cell graft to a child with acute lymphoblastic leukemia. The CDR3 DNA is TGTGCCAGCAGCTTGGGGCCCCGAAGCCAATACGAGCAGTACTTC. This encodes CASSLGPRSQYEQYF. The full variable domain, with the rest looked up from reference TRBV7-2 and TRBJ2-7, is GAGVSQSPSNKVTEKGKDVELRCDPISGHTALYWYRQSLGQGLEFLIYFQGNSAPDKSGLPSDRFSAERTGGSVSTLTIQRTQQEDSAVYLCASSLGPRSQYEQYFGPGTRLTVT.